This T cell receptor beta chain comes out of a study of T cells in Graves' hyperthyroidism and ophthalmopathy (dated by TCRdb to the late 2010s). A note on the overall study: Peripheral blood samples were taken at the time of initial diagnosis, prior to any treatment. To identify distinguishing TCR V-J signatures, a discovery cohort of some 99 patients was used, comprising approximately 40 with Graves' ophthalmopathy and some 60 with stable Graves' hyperthyroidism. After blood sampling, hyperthyroidism patients were treated with methimazole at a starting dose of 30 mg daily, and ophthalmopathy patients were treated with high-dose intravenous methylprednisolone. In several Graves' hyperthyroidism patients, the study also compared T-cell repertoires from thyroid tissue with T-cell repertoires from blood. According to the paper, TCR Vbeta CDR3 sequencing was carried out on about 140 peripheral blood samples, which came from approximately 43 ophthalmopathy, around 74 hyperthyroidism and roughly 17 progressor patients. Whether ophthalmopathy could be predicted prospectively was tested in an independent validation cohort made up of roughly 19 hyperthyroidism patients plus 17 patients who later progressed to ophthalmopathy. The 85 to 100 discovery patients were divided at random into training and test sets in a 7:3 ratio. General study outcomes and caveats: Sample size was not statistically predetermined, and blinding of investigators to group allocation was not performed. In validation, progression to ophthalmopathy was predicted by the model with 70% to 71% sensitivity and 72.22% specificity, a median of around 5.9 months before onset. Most expanded thyroid clonotypes (frequency above 0.001) were also found in blood, which suggests that blood repertoires may mirror thyroid immune responses. A model built on a 13 V-J signature distinguished ophthalmopathy from stable hyperthyroidism, reaching about 88% sensitivity and around 81% specificity in cross-validation and 80%/75% in testing.

TCR beta CDR3 regions were amplified from RNA transcripts. The TCR CDR3 was subjected to a first round of RT-PCR using the HTBI primer set and the Qiagen OneStep RT-PCR kit. A second multiplex PCR round built the libraries, followed by size selection and purification. Libraries were sequenced paired-end with 100 bp reads on an Illumina HiSeq2000. The published analysis was carried out like this. SOAPnuke was used to process the raw data, removing reads that contained adapters or uncalled bases, had a mean Phred below 15, or lacked an exact match to the constant primer or identifier. COPE v1.2.5 was used to merge the high-quality paired reads, and each unique nucleotide sequence was defined as a clonotype. MiTCR v1.1 was used to align the clonotypes against IMGT TRBV, TRBD and TRBJ reference segments. Analysis was restricted to V-J combinations with a frequency above 0.0001, which covered 98% to 99.2% of repertoires. The TCS score was defined as F50 (clonal expansion) divided by E x V (chaos), with BLOSUM62-based TCRdist calculated between CDR3 peptides within each V-J. Welch's t-statistics and random forest reduced 500 to 550 V-J features to roughly 13, which were used in a naive Bayes classifier (R e1071). In-frame beta chains were kept once TCRdb had trimmed the public reads at Q25 with fastp and called clones with MiXCR. Each entry is one CDR3 protein sequence, shown with its most common DNA and genes. It is TCRdb's table, rather than the study itself, that gives the V and J calls and clone size. The sample table contains roughly 380,000 distinct CDR3 sequences; only one count was recorded for around an eighth of them. Of the sample, about 20% falls within the top ten clones.

The CDR3 runs 18 amino acids, cysteine and phenylalanine included. CDR3 DNA only is kept here, 54 bases in frame from base 1. CDR1 and CDR2 (SGHVS, FQNEAQ) derive from the germline V gene. Hyperthyroidism patients were aged 18 to 65 years and newly diagnosed, with disease duration of less than 2 months. Any patient with an uncontrolled infection, another autoimmune disease, pregnancy or lactation was excluded. Diagnoses were established on the basis of clinical symptoms, serum thyroxine and TRAb, thyroid ultrasound, and orbital computed tomography. Blood from progressor patients was drawn when they were first diagnosed with hyperthyroidism, before any ophthalmopathy symptoms appeared. Ficoll-Paque density gradient centrifugation was used to isolate PBMCs from about 10 ml of fresh peripheral blood. Progressor patients were defined as those initially diagnosed with Graves' hyperthyroidism in whom ophthalmopathy developed during follow-up. Total RNA was extracted with Trizol reagent, and quality was checked on an Agilent 2100 Bioanalyzer.

The sample holds many counts of this clonotype. The antigen it recognizes is unknown. Mismatch with germline at one junction end may stem from a read error. The clonotype comes from a man in his thirties or forties with Graves' hyperthyroidism that later progressed to Graves' ophthalmopathy. Sequencing was performed on blood. Recombination connected TRBV7-8 to TRBJ2-1; the central 9 bases match TRBD2. The CDR3 in this case is CANSLPRGAGGLNNEQFF. The DNA sequence follows: TGTGCCAACAGCTTACCGCGGGGAGCGGGGGGCCTTAACAATGAGCAGTTCTTC.